This T cell receptor (beta chain) appears in the sequencing data of a study of blood T cell repertoires in COVID-19. The CDR3 is 13 residues long. V gave up 2 bases and J gave up 8 bases, with 11 bases separating them. The germline V gene has CDR1 SGDLS and CDR2 YYNGEE. Enrollees, about 18 to 90 years old, lived in approximately 24 US areas. TCRdb keeps only in-frame clones here, not all; method: immunoSEQ multiplex PCR. The table lists around 230,000 clones, about nine tenths of them singletons. The rearrangement uses TRBV9 and TRBJ2-1; a weak D match, TRBD2 (5 bases). This TCR came from a woman between 25 and 40 years old with acute COVID-19. The sample comprised PBMCs or T cells enriched from blood (not recorded which). CDR3 nucleotides: TGTGCCAGCAGCGTTGGGAGAGGCGATGAGCAGTTCTTC. Encoded protein: CASSVGRGDEQFF.